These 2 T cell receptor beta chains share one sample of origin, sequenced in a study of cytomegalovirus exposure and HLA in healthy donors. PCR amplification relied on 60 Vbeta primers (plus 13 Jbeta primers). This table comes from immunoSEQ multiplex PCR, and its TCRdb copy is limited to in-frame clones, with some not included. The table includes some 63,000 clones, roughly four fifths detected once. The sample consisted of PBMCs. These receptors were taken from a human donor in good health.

The DNA for the CDR3 is TGTGCCAGCAGCCCACAACCCTCTCCAGCAGGGGCTCTTAATGAAGCTTTCTTT. This codes for CASSPQPSPAGALNEAFF. The rearrangement links TRBV7-6 to TRBJ1-1; perhaps TRBD1 as D (6 bases). The CDR3 is made up of 18 amino acids. Trimming removed 5 bases at V and 7 bases at J, with 29 bases between. The germline gives CDR1 SGHVS, CDR2 FNYEAQ.

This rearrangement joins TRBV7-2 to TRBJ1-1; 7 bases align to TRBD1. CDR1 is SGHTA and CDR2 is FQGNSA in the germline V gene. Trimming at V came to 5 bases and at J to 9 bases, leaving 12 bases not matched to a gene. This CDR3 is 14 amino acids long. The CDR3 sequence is CASSPQPGTDQAFF. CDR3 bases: TGTGCCAGCAGCCCTCAACCTGGGACAGATCAAGCTTTCTTT.